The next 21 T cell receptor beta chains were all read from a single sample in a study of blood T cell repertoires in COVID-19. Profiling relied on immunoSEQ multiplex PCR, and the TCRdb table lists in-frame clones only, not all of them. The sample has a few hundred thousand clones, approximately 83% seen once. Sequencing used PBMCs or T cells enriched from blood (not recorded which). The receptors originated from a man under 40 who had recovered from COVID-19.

CDR3 residues: CASSQWTAGYTF. The DNA for the CDR3 is TGTGCCAGCAGTCAATGGACAGCCGGCTACACCTTC. The V call is TRBV6-2 or TRBV6-3, the J call TRBJ1-2; the D gene is possibly TRBD1 (6 bases). The CDR3 is 12 residues long. The germline gives CDR1 MNHEY, CDR2 SVGEGT. V lost 5 bases to trimming and J lost 8 bases, with 12 bases between them.

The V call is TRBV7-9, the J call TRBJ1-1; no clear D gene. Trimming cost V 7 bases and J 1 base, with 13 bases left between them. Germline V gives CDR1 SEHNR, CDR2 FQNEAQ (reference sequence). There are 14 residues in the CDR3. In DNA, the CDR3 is TGTGCCAGCACCAGACAAATAAAGAACACTGAAGCTTTCTTT. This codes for CASTRQIKNTEAFF.

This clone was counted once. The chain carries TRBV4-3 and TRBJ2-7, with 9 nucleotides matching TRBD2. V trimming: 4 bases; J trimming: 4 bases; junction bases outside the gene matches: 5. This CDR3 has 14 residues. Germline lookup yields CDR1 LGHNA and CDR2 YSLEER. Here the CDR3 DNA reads TGCGCCAGCAGCCCTCTAGCGGGGAGTTACGAGCAGTACTTC. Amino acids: CASSPLAGSYEQYF.

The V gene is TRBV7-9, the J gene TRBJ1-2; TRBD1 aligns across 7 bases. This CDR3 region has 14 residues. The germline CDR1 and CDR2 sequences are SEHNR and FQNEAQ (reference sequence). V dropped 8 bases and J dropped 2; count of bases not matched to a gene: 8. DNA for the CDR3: TGTGCCAGCCTTCGGGGACAGTCAAACTATGGCTACACCTTC. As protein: CASLRGQSNYGYTF.

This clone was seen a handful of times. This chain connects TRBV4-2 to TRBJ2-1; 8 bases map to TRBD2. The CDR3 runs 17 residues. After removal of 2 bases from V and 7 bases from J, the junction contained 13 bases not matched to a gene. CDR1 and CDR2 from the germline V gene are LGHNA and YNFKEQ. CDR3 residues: CASSQLTPGLVRNEQFF. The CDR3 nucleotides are TGTGCCAGCAGCCAACTGACACCGGGACTAGTACGAAATGAGCAGTTCTTC.

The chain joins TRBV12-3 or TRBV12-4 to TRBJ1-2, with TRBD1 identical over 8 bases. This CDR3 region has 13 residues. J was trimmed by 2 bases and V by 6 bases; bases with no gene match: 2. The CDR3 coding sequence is TGTGCCAGCAGCCCAGGGGGCAACTATGGCTACACCTTC. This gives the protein CASSPGGNYGYTF.

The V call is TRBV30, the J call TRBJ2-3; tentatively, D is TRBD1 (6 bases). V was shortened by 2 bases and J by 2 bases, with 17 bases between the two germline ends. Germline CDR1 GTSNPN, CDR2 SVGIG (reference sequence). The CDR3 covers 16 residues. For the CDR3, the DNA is TGTGCCTGGAGTACCGGGGACAAGACAGACACAGATACGCAGTATTTT. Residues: CAWSTGDKTDTDTQYF.

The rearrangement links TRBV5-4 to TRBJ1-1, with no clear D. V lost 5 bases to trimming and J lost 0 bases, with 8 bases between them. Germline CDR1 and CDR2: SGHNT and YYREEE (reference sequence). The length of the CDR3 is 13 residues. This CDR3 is CASSQALNTEAFF. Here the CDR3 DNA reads TGTGCCAGCAGTCAGGCATTGAACACTGAAGCTTTCTTT.

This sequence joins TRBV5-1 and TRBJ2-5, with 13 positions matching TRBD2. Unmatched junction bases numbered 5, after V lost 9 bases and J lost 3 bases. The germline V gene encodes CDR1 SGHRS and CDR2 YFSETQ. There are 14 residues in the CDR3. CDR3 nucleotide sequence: TGCGCCACCTCTACTAGCGGGAGGGAAGAGACCCAGTACTTC. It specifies CATSTSGREETQYF.

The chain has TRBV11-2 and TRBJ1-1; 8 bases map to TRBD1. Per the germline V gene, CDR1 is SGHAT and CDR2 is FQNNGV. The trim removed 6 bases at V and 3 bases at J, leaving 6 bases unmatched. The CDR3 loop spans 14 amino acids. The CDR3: CASSGQGGYTEAFF. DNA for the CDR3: TGTGCCAGCAGTGGACAGGGTGGATACACTGAAGCTTTCTTT.

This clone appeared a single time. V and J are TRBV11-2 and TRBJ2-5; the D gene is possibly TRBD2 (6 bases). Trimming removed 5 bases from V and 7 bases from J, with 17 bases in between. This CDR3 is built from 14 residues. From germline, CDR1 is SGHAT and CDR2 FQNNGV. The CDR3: CASSPGHRLGTQYF. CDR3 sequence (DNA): TGTGCCAGCAGCCCGGGTCACAGACTAGGGACCCAGTACTTC.

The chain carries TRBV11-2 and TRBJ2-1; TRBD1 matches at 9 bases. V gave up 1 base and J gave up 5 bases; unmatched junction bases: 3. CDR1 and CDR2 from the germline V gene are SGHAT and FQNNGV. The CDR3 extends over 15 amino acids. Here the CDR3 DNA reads TGTGCCAGCAGCTTAGGTTGGACAGGGGACAATGAGCAGTTCTTC. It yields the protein CASSLGWTGDNEQFF.

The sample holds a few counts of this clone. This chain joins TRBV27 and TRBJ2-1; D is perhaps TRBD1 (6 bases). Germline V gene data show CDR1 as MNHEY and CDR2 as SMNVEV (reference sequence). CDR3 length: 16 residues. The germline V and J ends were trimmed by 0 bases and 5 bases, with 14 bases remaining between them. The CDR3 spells CASSLSSTGSHNEQFF. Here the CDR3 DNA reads TGTGCCAGCAGTTTATCGTCCACAGGGTCCCACAATGAGCAGTTCTTC.

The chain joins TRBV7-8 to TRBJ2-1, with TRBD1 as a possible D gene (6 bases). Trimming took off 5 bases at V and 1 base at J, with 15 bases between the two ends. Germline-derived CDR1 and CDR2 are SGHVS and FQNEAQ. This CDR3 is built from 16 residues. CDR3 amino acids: CASSTTGTNSYNEQFF. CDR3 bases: TGTGCCAGCAGCACTACCGGGACAAATTCCTACAATGAGCAGTTCTTC.

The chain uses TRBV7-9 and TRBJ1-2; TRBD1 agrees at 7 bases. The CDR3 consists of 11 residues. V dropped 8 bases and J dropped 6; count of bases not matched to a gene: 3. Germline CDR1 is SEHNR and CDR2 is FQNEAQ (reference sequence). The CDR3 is CASQTGDGYTF. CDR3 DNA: TGTGCCAGCCAAACAGGGGATGGCTACACCTTC.

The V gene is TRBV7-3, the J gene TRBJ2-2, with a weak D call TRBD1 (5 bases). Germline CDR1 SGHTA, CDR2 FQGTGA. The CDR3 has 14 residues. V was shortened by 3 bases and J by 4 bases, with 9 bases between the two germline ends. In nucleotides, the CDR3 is TGTGCCAGCAGCTTTGACAGCTCCACCGGGGAGCTGTTTTTT. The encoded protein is CASSFDSSTGELFF.

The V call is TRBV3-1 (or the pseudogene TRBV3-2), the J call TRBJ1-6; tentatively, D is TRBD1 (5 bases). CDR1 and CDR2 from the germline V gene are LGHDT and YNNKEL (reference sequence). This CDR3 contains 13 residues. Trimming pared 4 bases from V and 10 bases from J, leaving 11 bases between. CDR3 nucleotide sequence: TGTGCCAGCAGCCGGTCGGGGGTGTCACCCCTCCACTTT. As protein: CASSRSGVSPLHF.

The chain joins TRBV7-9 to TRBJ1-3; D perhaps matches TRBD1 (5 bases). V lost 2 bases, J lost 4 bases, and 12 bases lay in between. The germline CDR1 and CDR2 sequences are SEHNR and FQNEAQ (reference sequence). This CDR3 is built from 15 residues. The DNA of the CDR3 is TGTGCCAGCAGCTTATCCAGGGCGCGCGGAAACACCATATATTTT. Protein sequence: CASSLSRARGNTIYF. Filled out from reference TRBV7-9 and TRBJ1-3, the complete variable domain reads DTGVSQNPRHKITKRGQNVTFRCDPISEHNRLYWYRQTLGQGPEFLTYFQNEAQLEKSRLLSDRFSAERPKGSFSTLEIQRTEQGDSAMYLCASSLSRARGNTIYFGEGSWLTVV.

The CDR3 coding sequence is TGTGCCAGCAGCCAAGCTAGCGGGACTAGCACAGATACGCAGTATTTT. Its protein product is CASSQASGTSTDTQYF. J is TRBJ2-3 and V is TRBV3-1 (or the pseudogene TRBV3-2), with TRBD2 identical over 9 bases. Germline V gives CDR1 LGHDT, CDR2 YNNKEL (reference sequence). The CDR3 spans 16 residues. With V trimmed by 1 base and J by 0 bases, 2 bases remained unmatched.

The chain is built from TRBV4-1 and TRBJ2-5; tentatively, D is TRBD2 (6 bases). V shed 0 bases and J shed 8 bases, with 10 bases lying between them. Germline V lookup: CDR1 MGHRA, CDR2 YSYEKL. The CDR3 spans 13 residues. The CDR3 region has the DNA TGCGCCAGCAGCCAAGAGGTGGAGGGAACCCAGTACTTC. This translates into CASSQEVEGTQYF.

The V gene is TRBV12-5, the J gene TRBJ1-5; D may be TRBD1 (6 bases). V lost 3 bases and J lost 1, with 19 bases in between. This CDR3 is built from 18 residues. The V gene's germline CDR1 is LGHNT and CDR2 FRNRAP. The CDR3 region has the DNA TGTGCTAGTGGTTTCGAACCTAAACAGGGAGGGAGCAATCAGCCCCAGCATTTT. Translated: CASGFEPKQGGSNQPQHF.